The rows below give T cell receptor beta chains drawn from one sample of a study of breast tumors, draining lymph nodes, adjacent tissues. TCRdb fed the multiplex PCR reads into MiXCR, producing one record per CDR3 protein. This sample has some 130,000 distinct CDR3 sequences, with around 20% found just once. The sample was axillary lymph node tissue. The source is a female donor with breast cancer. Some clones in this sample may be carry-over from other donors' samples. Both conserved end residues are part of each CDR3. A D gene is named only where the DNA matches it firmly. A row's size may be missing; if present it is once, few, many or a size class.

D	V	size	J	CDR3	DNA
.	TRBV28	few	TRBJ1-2	CASSQDARFGGYTF	TGTGCCAGCAGTCAGGACGCCCGATTTGGGGGCTACACCTTC
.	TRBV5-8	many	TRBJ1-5	CASSSSYSNQPQHF	TGTGCCAGCAGCTCAAGTTATAGCAATCAGCCCCAGCATTTT
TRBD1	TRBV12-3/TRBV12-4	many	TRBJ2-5	CASSQRGPETQYF	TGTGCCAGCAGTCAGAGGGGGCCGGAGACCCAGTACTTC
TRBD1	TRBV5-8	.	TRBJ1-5	CASSSRQGNQPQHF	TGTGCCAGCAGCTCCCGACAGGGAAATCAGCCCCAGCATTTT
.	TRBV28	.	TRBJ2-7	CASRQGIFYEQYF	TGTGCCAGCAGGCAGGGGATTTTTTACGAGCAGTACTTC
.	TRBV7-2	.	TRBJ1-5	CASRAANADTQHF	TGTGCCAGCAGGGCAGCAAACGCAGATACGCAGCATTTT
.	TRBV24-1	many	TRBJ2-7	CASQSGTRGEQYF	TGTGCCTCGCAATCCGGGACCCGCGGGGAGCAGTACTTC
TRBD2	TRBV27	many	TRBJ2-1	CASTEHGGSRNEQFF	TGTGCCAGCACCGAACATGGCGGGAGCCGCAATGAGCAGTTCTTC
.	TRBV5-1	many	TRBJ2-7	CASSLDPGLYEQYF	TGCGCCAGCAGCTTGGATCCGGGACTCTACGAGCAGTACTTC
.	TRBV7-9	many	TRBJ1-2	CATSRTERGGTF	TGTGCCACTTCAAGGACGGAGAGAGGCGGGACCTTC
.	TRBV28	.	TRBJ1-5	CASSSFGGGRPQHF	TGTGCCAGCAGTTCCTTCGGGGGGGGTCGGCCCCAGCATTTT
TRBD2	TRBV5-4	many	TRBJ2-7	CASSPGAGGAAEQYF	TGTGCCAGCAGCCCCGGTGCGGGAGGAGCCGCCGAGCAGTACTTC
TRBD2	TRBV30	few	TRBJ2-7	CALAGGPYEQYF	TGTGCCCTAGCGGGAGGCCCCTACGAGCAGTACTTC
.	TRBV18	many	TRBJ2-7	CASSLSFEQYF	TGTGCCAGCTCACTTTCCTTCGAGCAGTACTTC
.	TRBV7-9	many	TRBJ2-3	CASSLRGGVLGTDTQYF	TGTGCCAGCAGCTTACGGGGCGGGGTTTTGGGCACAGATACGCAGTATTTT
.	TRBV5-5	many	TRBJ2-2	CASSLGAGINTGELFF	TGTGCCAGCAGCTTGGGGGCCGGGATCAACACCGGGGAGCTGTTTTTT
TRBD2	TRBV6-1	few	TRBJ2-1	CASTGGRALEQFF	TGTGCCAGCACCGGCGGGAGGGCGCTTGAGCAGTTCTTC
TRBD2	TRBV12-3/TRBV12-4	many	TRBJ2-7	CASSTTSEYYEQYF	TGTGCCAGCAGTACGACTAGCGAGTACTACGAGCAGTACTTC
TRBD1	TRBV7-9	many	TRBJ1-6	CASSNRGDANSPLHF	TGTGCCAGCAGCAACAGGGGGGATGCTAATTCACCCCTCCACTTT
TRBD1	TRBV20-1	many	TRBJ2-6	CSASPHWGTGTSGANVLTF	TGCAGTGCGTCTCCCCATTGGGGGACAGGTACCTCTGGGGCCAACGTCCTGACTTTC
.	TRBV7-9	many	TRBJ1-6	CASSFEGSPLHF	TGTGCCAGCAGCTTCGAGGGATCACCCCTCCACTTT
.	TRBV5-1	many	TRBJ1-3	CASSPGDLGNTIYF	TGCGCCAGCAGCCCCGGGGATCTTGGAAACACCATATATTTT
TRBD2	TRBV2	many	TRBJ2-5	CASSELADQETQYF	TGTGCCAGCAGTGAACTAGCGGACCAAGAGACCCAGTACTTC
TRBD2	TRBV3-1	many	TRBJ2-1	CASSESLQLAGGRTNEQFF	TGTGCCAGCAGCGAATCCCTACAACTAGCGGGGGGACGAACCAATGAGCAGTTCTTC
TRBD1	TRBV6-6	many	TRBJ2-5	CASSWRDRGAETQYF	TGTGCCAGCAGTTGGAGGGACAGGGGGGCAGAGACCCAGTACTTC
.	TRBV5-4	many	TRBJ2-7	CASSSRDTYYEQYF	TGTGCCAGCAGCTCCCGGGACACCTACTACGAGCAGTACTTC
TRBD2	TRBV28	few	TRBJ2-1	CASRVSGNYNEQFF	TGTGCCAGCAGGGTTAGCGGGAATTACAATGAGCAGTTCTTC
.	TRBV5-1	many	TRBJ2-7	CASSRTDGYEQYF	TGCGCCAGCAGCAGAACGGACGGCTACGAGCAGTACTTC
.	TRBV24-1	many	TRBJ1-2	CATSDSDGSYGYTF	TGTGCCACCAGTGATTCGGACGGAAGCTATGGCTACACCTTC
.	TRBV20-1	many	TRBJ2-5	CSARDGVEQETQYF	TGCAGTGCTAGAGATGGCGTTGAACAAGAGACCCAGTACTTC
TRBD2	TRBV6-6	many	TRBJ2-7	CASSDGTSGRGEQYF	TGTGCCAGCAGTGACGGGACTAGCGGGAGGGGCGAGCAGTACTTC
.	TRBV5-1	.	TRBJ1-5	CASSRTGNQPQHF	TGCGCCAGCAGCCGCACAGGGAATCAGCCCCAGCATTTT
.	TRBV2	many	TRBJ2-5	CASSANRKTQYF	TGTGCCAGCAGTGCTAATCGAAAGACCCAGTACTTC
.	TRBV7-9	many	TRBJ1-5	CASSLEGQPQHF	TGTGCCAGCAGCTTAGAAGGGCAGCCCCAGCATTTT
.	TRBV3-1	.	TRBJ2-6	CASSPFSGANVLTF	TGTGCCAGCAGCCCCTTCTCTGGGGCCAACGTCCTGACTTTC
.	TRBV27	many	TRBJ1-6	CASSLAQGISPLHF	TGTGCCAGCAGTTTGGCACAGGGTATTTCACCCCTCCACTTT